This is a list of T cell receptor beta chains from one sample in a study of T cell responses to AZD1222 COVID-19 vaccine. Assay used: immunoSEQ multiplex PCR; TCRdb lists only in-frame clones, some missing. This table holds about 87,000 clones, 90% found once. The material was peripheral blood, obtained on day 0 of AZD1222 vaccination. These receptors were collected from an adult in good health. Each CDR3 is given with its conserved first and last residue. A D gene is named only where the DNA matches it firmly. Rows give clone size only sometimes, using once, few, many, or a class for an expanded clone.

J | D | length | size | V | CDR3 | DNA
TRBJ1-2 | . | 15 | . | TRBV9 | CASSVAIGKIYGYTF | TGTGCCAGCAGCGTAGCAATTGGGAAGATCTATGGCTACACCTTC
TRBJ2-7 | . | 14 | . | TRBV7-2 | CASSLGLGLYEQYF | TGTGCCAGCAGCTTAGGACTAGGGCTTTACGAGCAGTACTTC
TRBJ2-7 | TRBD1 | 14 | . | TRBV7-3 | CASSPGTVTYEQYF | TGTGCCAGCAGCCCCGGGACAGTTACCTACGAGCAGTACTTC
TRBJ2-5 | . | 15 | . | TRBV5-1 | CASSLDRGYKETQYF | TGCGCCAGCAGCTTGGATCGGGGATATAAGGAGACCCAGTACTTC
TRBJ1-1 | . | 16 | . | TRBV7-2 | CASSLAHKGIGTEAFF | TGTGCCAGCAGCTTAGCGCACAAAGGGATTGGGACTGAAGCTTTCTTT
TRBJ2-5 | TRBD2 | 14 | . | TRBV5-4 | CASALAGAGETQYF | TGTGCCAGCGCACTAGCGGGGGCGGGGGAGACCCAGTACTTC
TRBJ1-5 | . | 14 | . | TRBV6-2/TRBV6-3 | CASSYVSSNQPQHF | TGTGCCAGCAGTTATGTCAGTTCCAATCAGCCCCAGCATTTT
TRBJ2-6 | . | 13 | . | TRBV6-6 | CASTQAGANVLTF | TGTGCCAGCACCCAGGCTGGGGCCAACGTCCTGACTTTC
TRBJ2-5 | . | 15 | once | TRBV7-9 | CASTPASSYQETQYF | TGTGCCAGCACCCCGGCAAGTAGCTACCAAGAGACCCAGTACTTC
TRBJ1-2 | TRBD1 | 18 | . | TRBV15 | CATSRDRRGQPPNYGYTF | TGTGCCACCAGCAGAGATAGGAGGGGACAGCCCCCAAACTATGGCTACACCTTC
TRBJ2-1 | . | 15 | . | TRBV6-4 | CASSADGLIYNEQFF | TGTGCCAGCAGTGCGGATGGTCTTATCTACAATGAGCAGTTCTTC
TRBJ2-7 | . | 11 | . | TRBV7-2 | CASSFRGEQYF | TGTGCCAGCAGCTTCAGGGGTGAGCAGTACTTC
TRBJ2-3 | . | 11 | many | TRBV7-2 | CASSAWLLPYF | TGTGCCAGCAGCGCCTGGCTCTTGCCGTATTTT
TRBJ1-2 | . | 17 | few | TRBV11-2 | CASSLTRSLKKTHGYTF | TGTGCCAGCAGCCTAACTAGAAGTCTGAAAAAAACCCATGGCTACACCTTC
TRBJ1-5 | . | 16 | . | TRBV27 | CASSFLGVLGNQPQHF | TGTGCCAGCAGTTTCCTCGGGGTATTGGGCAATCAGCCCCAGCATTTT
TRBJ2-1 | . | 18 | . | TRBV3-1/TRBV3-2 | CASSPPPGTPYLGNEQFF | TGTGCCAGCAGCCCCCCCCCGGGGACGCCTTATCTTGGCAATGAGCAGTTCTTC
TRBJ1-2 | TRBD1 | 14 | . | TRBV5-1 | CASSQDRDHYGYTF | TGCGCCAGCAGCCAGGACAGGGACCACTATGGCTACACCTTC
TRBJ2-2 | TRBD2 | 14 | once | TRBV4-3 | CASSQGEGFGELFF | TGCGCCAGCAGCCAAGGGGAGGGTTTTGGGGAGCTGTTTTTT
TRBJ2-7 | . | 17 | . | TRBV27 | CASRVRTFPVGSYEQYF | TGTGCCAGCAGAGTCCGTACCTTTCCGGTCGGCTCCTACGAGCAGTACTTC
TRBJ2-3 | . | 13 | . | TRBV7-2 | CASSLEYTDTQYF | TGTGCCAGCAGCTTAGAATACACAGATACGCAGTATTTT
TRBJ2-5 | . | 12 | . | TRBV29-1 | CSVDGGRETQYF | TGCAGCGTTGATGGAGGGAGAGAGACCCAGTACTTC
TRBJ2-7 | . | 14 | . | TRBV5-1 | CASSTTGDTYEQYF | TGCGCCAGCAGCACTACGGGGGATACCTACGAGCAGTACTTC
TRBJ2-1 | TRBD2 | 16 | . | TRBV7-2 | CASSSPSGGPFNEQFF | TGTGCCAGCAGCTCCCCTAGCGGGGGGCCCTTTAATGAGCAGTTCTTC
TRBJ2-5 | . | 12 | . | TRBV18 | CASSPIGETQYF | TGTGCCAGCTCCCCGATCGGTGAGACCCAGTACTTC
TRBJ2-3 | TRBD2 | 16 | . | TRBV19 | CASSVGTSGVGDTQYF | TGTGCCAGTAGTGTGGGGACTAGCGGGGTTGGGGATACGCAGTATTTT
TRBJ1-4 | TRBD1 | 13 | . | TRBV6-5 | CASGRTGVEKLFF | TGTGCCAGCGGGCGGACAGGGGTCGAAAAACTGTTTTTT
TRBJ2-3 | TRBD2 | 15 | . | TRBV7-6 | CASSPTSGSTDTQYF | TGTGCCAGCAGCCCCACTAGCGGAAGCACAGATACGCAGTATTTT
TRBJ1-6 | . | 12 | . | TRBV7-9 | CASGLGNSPLHF | TGTGCCAGCGGGCTCGGGAATTCACCCCTCCACTTT
TRBJ1-6 | . | 18 | . | TRBV4-3 | CASSQGPGEGSYNSPLHF | TGCGCCAGCAGCCAAGGCCCGGGAGAGGGCTCCTATAATTCACCCCTCCACTTT
TRBJ1-1 | . | 12 | . | TRBV3-1/TRBV3-2 | CATLGKGTEAFF | TGTGCCACCCTAGGGAAGGGCACTGAAGCTTTCTTT
TRBJ2-7 | . | 14 | . | TRBV2 | CASSEGRATYEQYF | TGTGCCAGCAGTGAAGGCAGGGCAACCTACGAGCAGTACTTC
TRBJ1-6 | . | 13 | once | TRBV5-4 | CASSLGAGSPLHF | TGTGCCAGCAGCTTAGGGGCGGGCTCACCCCTCCACTTT
TRBJ1-5 | TRBD1 | 14 | . | TRBV20-1 | CSASVRGRGQPQHF | TGCAGTGCTAGTGTCAGGGGGCGCGGCCAGCCCCAGCATTTT
TRBJ2-7 | . | 12 | . | TRBV2 | CASSPTSGEQYF | TGTGCCAGCAGCCCGACCAGTGGAGAGCAGTACTTC
TRBJ1-2 | . | 12 | . | TRBV6-5 | CASSGGGVSYTF | TGTGCCAGCAGCGGGGGTGGGGTGAGCTACACCTTC
TRBJ2-7 | . | 12 | . | TRBV3-1/TRBV3-2 | CASSSEVYEQYF | TGTGCCAGCAGCTCGGAAGTCTACGAGCAGTACTTC
TRBJ2-2 | TRBD1 | 18 | . | TRBV7-9 | CASSFGTGQGAVSGELFF | TGTGCCAGCAGCTTTGGGACCGGACAGGGGGCGGTTTCCGGGGAGCTGTTTTTT
TRBJ2-5 | . | 13 | . | TRBV7-2 | CASSSGQQETQYF | TGTGCCAGCAGCTCCGGACAGCAAGAGACCCAGTACTTC
TRBJ2-2 | TRBD1 | 14 | . | TRBV10-1 | CAGPDRGNTGELFF | TGCGCCGGACCGGACAGGGGCAACACCGGGGAGCTGTTTTTT
TRBJ2-6 | . | 16 | . | TRBV11-2 | CASSLDGYSGANVLTF | TGTGCCAGCAGCCTGGACGGCTACTCTGGGGCCAACGTCCTGACTTTC
TRBJ2-7 | . | 11 | once | TRBV6-5 | CASSGIYEQYF | TGTGCCAGCTCCGGGATCTACGAGCAGTACTTC
TRBJ1-2 | . | 13 | . | TRBV7-9 | CASSPEGASGYTF | TGTGCCAGCAGCCCAGAAGGGGCGAGCGGCTACACCTTC
TRBJ2-7 | . | 11 | once | TRBV6-5 | CASRSPDEQYF | TGTGCCAGCCGGTCCCCGGACGAGCAGTACTTC
TRBJ2-1 | TRBD2 | 16 | . | TRBV7-2 | CASSLAGTSGVREQFF | TGTGCCAGCAGCTTAGCGGGGACTAGCGGGGTTAGGGAGCAGTTCTTC
TRBJ1-2 | . | 15 | . | TRBV6-2/TRBV6-3 | CASSYAQGRNYGYTF | TGTGCCAGCAGTTACGCGCAGGGGAGGAACTATGGCTACACCTTC
TRBJ1-2 | . | 17 | . | TRBV5-6 | CASSGRSRRSANYGYTF | TGTGCCAGCAGCGGGCGATCCCGAAGATCAGCTAACTATGGCTACACCTTC